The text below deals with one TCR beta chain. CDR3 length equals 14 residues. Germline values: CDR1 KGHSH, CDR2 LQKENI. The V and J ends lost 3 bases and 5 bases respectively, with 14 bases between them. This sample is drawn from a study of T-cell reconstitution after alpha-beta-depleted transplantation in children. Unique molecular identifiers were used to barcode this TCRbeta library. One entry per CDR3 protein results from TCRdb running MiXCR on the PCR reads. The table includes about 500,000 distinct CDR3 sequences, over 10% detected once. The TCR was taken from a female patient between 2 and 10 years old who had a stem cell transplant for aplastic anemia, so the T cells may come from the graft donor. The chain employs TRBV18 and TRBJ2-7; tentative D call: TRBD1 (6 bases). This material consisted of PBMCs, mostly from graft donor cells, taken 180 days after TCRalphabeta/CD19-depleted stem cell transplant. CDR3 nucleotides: TGTGCCAGCTCACCTCAGGGGTACGGGAACGAGCAGTACGTC. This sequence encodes CASSPQGYGNEQYV.